The clone carrying this T cell receptor (beta chain) was detected only a few times. The protocol was immunoSEQ multiplex PCR, while the TCRdb copy is restricted to in-frame clones and leaves out a portion. The profile shows around 100,000 clones, approximately 90% of them singletons. This sample was included in a study of T cell responses to AZD1222 COVID-19 vaccine. The receptor comes from an adult in good health. Sequencing was performed on peripheral blood, taken on day 0 of AZD1222 vaccination.

CDR3 nucleotides: TGTGCCAGCAGCTGGGGCCTTGCTACCGGGGAGCTGTTTTTT. Its protein is CASSWGLATGELFF. This chain uses TRBV7-9 with TRBJ2-2; tentative D call: TRBD1 (5 bases). The CDR3 spans 14 residues. Germline V gene lookup returns CDR1 SEHNR and CDR2 FQNEAQ (reference sequence). The germline V and J ends were trimmed by 4 bases and 5 bases, with 11 bases remaining between them.